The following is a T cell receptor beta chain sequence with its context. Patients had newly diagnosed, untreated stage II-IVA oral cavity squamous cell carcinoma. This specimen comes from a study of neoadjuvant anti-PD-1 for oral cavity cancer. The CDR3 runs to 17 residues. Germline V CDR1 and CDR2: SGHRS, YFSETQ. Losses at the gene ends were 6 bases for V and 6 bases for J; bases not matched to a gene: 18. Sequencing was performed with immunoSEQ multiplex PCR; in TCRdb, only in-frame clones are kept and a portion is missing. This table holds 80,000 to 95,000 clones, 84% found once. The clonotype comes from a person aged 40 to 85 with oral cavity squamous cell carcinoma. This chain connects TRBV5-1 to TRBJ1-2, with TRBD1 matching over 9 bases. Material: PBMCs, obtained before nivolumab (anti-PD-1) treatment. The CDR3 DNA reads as TGCGCCAGCAACAAAGGGGACAGGGCTTTTGGATGGGATGGCTACACCTTC. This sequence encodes CASNKGDRAFGWDGYTF.